This T cell receptor (beta chain) was captured in a study of cytomegalovirus exposure and HLA in healthy donors. CDR1 is MNHNS and CDR2 is SASEGT in the germline V gene. This CDR3 is built from 15 residues. Trimming took off 4 bases at V and 0 bases at J, with 13 bases between the two ends. This clone has only a few counts. With 60 Vbeta and 13 Jbeta primers, the PCR was carried out. The method was immunoSEQ multiplex PCR; TCRdb's version includes in-frame clones alone and lacks a portion of them. The table records about 150,000 clones, 76% of them present only once. This chain connects TRBV6-1 to TRBJ2-7; D possibly corresponds to TRBD1 (6 bases). The receptor was derived from a woman between 40 and 50 years old in good health and CMV-seronegative. The sequenced sample was PBMCs. The CDR3 loop is CASSAEQGSSYEQYF. The CDR3 nucleotides read TGTGCCAGCAGTGCCGAACAGGGTAGCTCCTACGAGCAGTACTTC.